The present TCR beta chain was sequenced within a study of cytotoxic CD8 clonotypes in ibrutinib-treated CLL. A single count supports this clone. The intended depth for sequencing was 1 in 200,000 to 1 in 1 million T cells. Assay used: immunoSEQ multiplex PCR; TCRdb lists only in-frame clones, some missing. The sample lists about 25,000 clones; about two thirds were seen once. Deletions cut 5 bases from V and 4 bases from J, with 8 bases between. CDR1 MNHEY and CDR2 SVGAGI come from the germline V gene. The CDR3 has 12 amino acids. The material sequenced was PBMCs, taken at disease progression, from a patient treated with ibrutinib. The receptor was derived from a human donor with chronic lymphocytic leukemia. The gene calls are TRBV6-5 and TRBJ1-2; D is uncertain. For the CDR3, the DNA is TGTGCCAGCAGTCGAGGCCCCTATGGCTACACCTTC. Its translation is CASSRGPYGYTF.